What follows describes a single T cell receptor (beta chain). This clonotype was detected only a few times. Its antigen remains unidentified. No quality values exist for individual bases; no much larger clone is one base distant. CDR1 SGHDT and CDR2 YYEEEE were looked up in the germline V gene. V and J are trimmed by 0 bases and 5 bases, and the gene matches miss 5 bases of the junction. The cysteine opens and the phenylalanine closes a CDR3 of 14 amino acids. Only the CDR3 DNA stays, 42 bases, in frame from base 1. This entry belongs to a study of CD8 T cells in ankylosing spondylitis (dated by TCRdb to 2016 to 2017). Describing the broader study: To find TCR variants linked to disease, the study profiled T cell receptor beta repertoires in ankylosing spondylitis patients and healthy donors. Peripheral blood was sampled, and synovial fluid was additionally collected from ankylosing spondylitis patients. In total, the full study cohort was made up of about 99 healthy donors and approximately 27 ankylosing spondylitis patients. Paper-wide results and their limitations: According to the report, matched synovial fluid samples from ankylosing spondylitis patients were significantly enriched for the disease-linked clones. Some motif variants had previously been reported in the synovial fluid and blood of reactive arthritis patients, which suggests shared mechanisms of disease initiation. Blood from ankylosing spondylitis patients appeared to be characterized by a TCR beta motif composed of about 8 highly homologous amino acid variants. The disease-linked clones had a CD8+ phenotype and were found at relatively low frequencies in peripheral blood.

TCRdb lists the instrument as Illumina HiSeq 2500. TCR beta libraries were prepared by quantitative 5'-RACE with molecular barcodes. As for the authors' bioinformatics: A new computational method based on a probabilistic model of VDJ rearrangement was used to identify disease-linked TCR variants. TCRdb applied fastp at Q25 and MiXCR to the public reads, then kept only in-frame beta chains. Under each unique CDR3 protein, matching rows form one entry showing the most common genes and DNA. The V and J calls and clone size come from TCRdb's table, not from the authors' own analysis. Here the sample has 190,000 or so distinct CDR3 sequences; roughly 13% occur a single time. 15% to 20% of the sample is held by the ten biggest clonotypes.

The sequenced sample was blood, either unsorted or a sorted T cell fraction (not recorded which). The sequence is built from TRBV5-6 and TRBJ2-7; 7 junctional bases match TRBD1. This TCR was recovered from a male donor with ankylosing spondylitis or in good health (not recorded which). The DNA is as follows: TGTGCCAGCAGCTTGGGGGACAGCTTCCACGAGCAGTACTTC. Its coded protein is CASSLGDSFHEQYF.